The clone carrying this T cell receptor beta chain was seen only a few times. As yet, its antigen is unknown. The sample is drawn from a study of T-cell memory formation after mild COVID-19. Notes on the study in general: Those CD4+ clones that contracted were mainly in CM and EM (CD8+ ones in EMRA).

TCRdb processed the 5' RACE reads anew with MiXCR; each CDR3 protein has one entry. The profile shows roughly 400,000 distinct CDR3 sequences, more than 15% of them singletons. The V end was cut by 0 bases, the J end by 4 bases, with 5 bases between. This CDR3 region has 13 residues. CDR1 is SGHRS and CDR2 is YFSETQ in the germline V gene. Sequencing input: PBMCs or a T cell subset sorted from them (not recorded which). The chain joins TRBV5-1 to TRBJ1-5; D is undetermined. The receptor was isolated from a young man who had mild COVID-19 (a few samples of this study predate the infection). Cell type and time point are not known. The CDR3 nucleotides read TGCGCCAGCAGCTTGGGCTGGAATCAGCCCCAGCATTTT. Amino acid sequence: CASSLGWNQPQHF.